The 9 T cell receptor beta chains presented below share a single source sample, sequenced in a study of blood T cell repertoires in COVID-19. TCRdb keeps only in-frame clones here, not all; method: immunoSEQ multiplex PCR. This table holds tens of thousands of clones, roughly 84% found once. Source material: peripheral blood. Receptors originate from an elderly man with COVID-19, enrolled during active disease.

V gene TRBV9 combines with J gene TRBJ1-3; D might be TRBD1 (6 bases). CDR1 is SGDLS, CDR2 YYNGEE, per germline. CDR3 length: 14 amino acids. The V end lost 3 bases, the J end lost 7 bases, and 14 bases lay between the germline ends. CDR3 coding DNA: TGTGCCAGCAGCGCCCTACAGGGCGGGAACACCATATATTTT. Residues: CASSALQGGNTIYF.

The chain combines TRBV7-2 with TRBJ2-1, with D possibly being TRBD2 (6 bases). The CDR3 runs 16 residues. The V and J ends lost 6 bases and 4 bases respectively, with 19 bases between them. Looked up from germline, CDR1 is SGHTA and CDR2 is FQGNSA. This chain's CDR3 is CASRPGGRVIYNEQFF. CDR3 DNA: TGTGCCAGCAGACCTGGAGGGAGAGTTATTTACAATGAGCAGTTCTTC. Full variable domain (remainder filled in from reference TRBV7-2 and TRBJ2-1): GAGVSQSPSNKVTEKGKDVELRCDPISGHTALYWYRQSLGQGLEFLIYFQGNSAPDKSGLPSDRFSAERTGGSVSTLTIQRTQQEDSAVYLCASRPGGRVIYNEQFFGPGTRLTVL.

The CDR3 is CASSPTRRASGSVTPLHF. The CDR3 DNA reads as TGTGCCAGCAGCCCAACTAGGAGGGCGTCAGGGTCTGTTACACCCCTCCACTTT. The chain couples TRBV5-6 to TRBJ1-6, with D maybe TRBD1 (5 bases). Trimming cost V 4 bases and J 11 bases, with 28 bases left between them. The V gene's germline CDR1 is SGHDT and CDR2 YYEEEE. The CDR3 length is 18 residues.

V is TRBV10-1 and J is TRBJ2-7; TRBD1 matches at 8 bases. Germline V gene lookup returns CDR1 WNHNN and CDR2 SYGVQD (reference sequence). The CDR3 runs 17 residues. J was trimmed by 3 bases and V by 2 bases; bases with no gene match: 12. The CDR3 sequence: CASSEGQGVIRVYEQYF. The CDR3 coding sequence is TGCGCCAGCAGTGAGGGACAGGGTGTAATCAGGGTCTACGAGCAGTACTTC.

This clone showed up just a few times. The chain joins TRBV5-5 to TRBJ1-5, with 9 nucleotides matching TRBD1. Per germline, CDR1 SGHKS and CDR2 YYEKEE (reference sequence). The CDR3 runs to 16 residues. V gave up 2 bases and J gave up 5 bases; unmatched junction bases: 8. The DNA of the CDR3 is TGTGCCAGCAGCTTATACCGGGACAGGGTAGATCAGCCCCAGCATTTT. Residues: CASSLYRDRVDQPQHF. Full variable domain (remainder filled in from reference TRBV5-5 and TRBJ1-5): DAGVTQSPTHLIKTRGQQVTLRCSPISGHKSVSWYQQVLGQGPQFIFQYYEKEERGRGNFPDRFSARQFPNYSSELNVNALLLGDSALYLCASSLYRDRVDQPQHFGDGTRLSIL.

The chain combines TRBV5-8 with TRBJ2-1; D possibly corresponds to TRBD1 (6 bases). The CDR3 spans 13 residues. The V end lost 5 bases, the J end lost 5 bases, and 11 bases lay between the germline ends. Looked up from germline, CDR1 is SGHTS and CDR2 is YDEGEE. The CDR3 DNA sequence: TGTGCCAGCAGGCAGGGGTGGGACAATGAGCAGTTCTTC. It codes for CASRQGWDNEQFF.

This clone was detected once. The V gene is TRBV10-3, the J gene TRBJ1-5, with a tentative D call TRBD1 (6 bases). The CDR3 totals 13 residues. Deletions cut 6 bases from V and 5 bases from J, with 11 bases between. Germline V CDR1 and CDR2: ENHRY, SYGVKD. In DNA, the CDR3 is TGTGCCATCAGCCTGGACAGAGATCAGCCCCAGCATTTT. Amino acids: CAISLDRDQPQHF.

The rearrangement uses TRBV10-1 and TRBJ2-3, with TRBD2 identical over 13 bases. The CDR3 has 17 amino acids. V was clipped by 6 bases and J by 4 bases; unmatched bases: 10. Germline loops: CDR1 WNHNN, CDR2 SYGVQD (reference sequence). CDR3 region: CASSRTSGGLKADTQYF. Written as DNA, the CDR3 is TGCGCCAGCAGCAGGACTAGCGGGGGACTAAAGGCAGATACGCAGTATTTT.

The chain links TRBV19 to TRBJ2-4; 9 bases agree with TRBD1. This CDR3 region has 18 residues. V gave up 5 bases and J gave up 3 bases; unmatched junction bases: 14. Germline V gives CDR1 LNHDA, CDR2 SQIVND (reference sequence). The CDR3 protein is CASSVEPGQGFRKNIQYF. In DNA, the CDR3 is TGTGCCAGTAGTGTCGAACCGGGACAGGGTTTTCGCAAAAACATTCAGTACTTC. Looking up the rest from reference TRBV19 and TRBJ2-4 gives the full variable domain: DGGITQSPKYLFRKEGQNVTLSCEQNLNHDAMYWYRQDPGQGLRLIYYSQIVNDFQKGDIAEGYSVSREKKESFPLTVTSAQKNPTAFYLCASSVEPGQGFRKNIQYFGAGTRLSVL.